The rows below give T cell receptor beta chains drawn from one sample of a study of PD-1 blockade in classical Hodgkin lymphoma. Some clones are missing from TCRdb's copy, which holds only in-frame ones; the method was immunoSEQ multiplex PCR. The sample includes some 70,000 clones, over 90% of them seen just once. Source material: peripheral blood mononuclear cells (PBMCs). These receptor sequences come from a human donor with classical Hodgkin lymphoma. Both conserved end residues are part of each CDR3. D genes are given only for firm matches. Clone sizes are given selectively: once, few, many, or a class where the clone is expanded.

TGTGCCAGCGGATACACTGGAAACACCATATATTTT | CASGYTGNTIYF | - | TRBV27 | - | TRBJ1-3
TGTGCCAGCAGCTACCGGGGGAACACTGAAGCTTTCTTT | CASSYRGNTEAFF | - | TRBV7-9 | - | TRBJ1-1
TGTGCCTGGAGTGCCGGGCGGGGGGGACAAGAGACCCAGTACTTC | CAWSAGRGGQETQYF | TRBD2 | TRBV30 | - | TRBJ2-5
TGTGCCAGCAGTTTTCACAGAAGCACAGATACGCAGTATTTT | CASSFHRSTDTQYF | - | TRBV27 | once | TRBJ2-3
TGTGCCAGCAGTACTCTCTTGGGGTCCGGCTACACCTTC | CASSTLLGSGYTF | - | TRBV28 | - | TRBJ1-2
TGTGCCAGCTCACGGGACGGAAACTATGGCTACACCTTC | CASSRDGNYGYTF | - | TRBV18 | - | TRBJ1-2
TGCGCCAGCAGCTTCGACGGAAACACCATATATTTT | CASSFDGNTIYF | - | TRBV5-1 | - | TRBJ1-3
TGTGCCTTCAGGACAGGGGATAATTCACCCCTCCACTTT | CAFRTGDNSPLHF | TRBD1 | TRBV30 | - | TRBJ1-6
TGTGCCAGCAGCCTTAGCGGGGGGGCCCTCTACGAGCAGTACTTC | CASSLSGGALYEQYF | TRBD2 | TRBV6-6 | - | TRBJ2-7
TGTGCCAGCTCAATTCAGAGGCTAGCGGGAAATCAAGGAGATACGCAGTATTTT | CASSIQRLAGNQGDTQYF | TRBD2 | TRBV18 | - | TRBJ2-3
TGCAGCGTTGAAGTGCGGGGCACGGGCACTGAAGCTTTCTTT | CSVEVRGTGTEAFF | - | TRBV29-1 | - | TRBJ1-1
TGTGCCAGTAGTATCGGGGGGGACAGATCCTACGAGCAGTACTTC | CASSIGGDRSYEQYF | - | TRBV19 | once | TRBJ2-7
TGTGCCAGCTGGGCTGGGCAGCTCGGAAACACCATATATTTT | CASWAGQLGNTIYF | - | TRBV18 | - | TRBJ1-3
TGTGCCAGCTCGCGAAGCGTAGGGGCTTGGGGCACTGAAGCTTTCTTT | CASSRSVGAWGTEAFF | - | TRBV18 | - | TRBJ1-1
TGTGCCAGCTCACCGCGGCAGCGGAGCACTGAAGCTTTCTTT | CASSPRQRSTEAFF | - | TRBV18 | - | TRBJ1-1
TGTGCCAGCAGCCAGGTAGCGGGAGATGTTACCGGGGAGCTGTTTTTT | CASSQVAGDVTGELFF | TRBD2 | TRBV5-4 | - | TRBJ2-2
TGTGCCAGCGGGTGGAGGACAGTACTGAACACTGAAGCTTTCTTT | CASGWRTVLNTEAFF | - | TRBV27 | - | TRBJ1-1
TGTGCCAGCAGCGTAGACAGCTCTGGAAACACCATATATTTT | CASSVDSSGNTIYF | - | TRBV9 | - | TRBJ1-3
TGTGCCAGCACCGAAGCGGGGGGGCCAGAGACCCAGTACTTC | CASTEAGGPETQYF | TRBD2 | TRBV2 | - | TRBJ2-5
TGTGCCAGCAGTTACGCGGGAGGGGGTGAGCAGTTCTTC | CASSYAGGGEQFF | TRBD2 | TRBV6-5 | - | TRBJ2-1
TGTGCCAGCAGTTCCACAGGGAACACTGAAGCTTTCTTT | CASSSTGNTEAFF | - | TRBV28 | - | TRBJ1-1
TGTGCCAGCAGCTCCTCAGGGGGGAATCAGCCCCAGCATTTT | CASSSSGGNQPQHF | TRBD1 | TRBV5-5 | once | TRBJ1-5
TGTGCCACCCGGGACAGGGTGAGGGAGAGCACTGAAGCTTTCTTT | CATRDRVRESTEAFF | TRBD1 | TRBV6-1 | once | TRBJ1-1
TGTGCCAGCAGCGTAGGCGGGAGGGGTCCCACCGGGGAGCTGTTTTTT | CASSVGGRGPTGELFF | TRBD2 | TRBV9 | once | TRBJ2-2
TGCGCCAGGCCGGGACTAGCGGGGGGAACGATGAGCAGGGATACGCAGTATTTT | CARPGLAGGTMSRDTQYF | TRBD2 | TRBV10-1 | - | TRBJ2-3
TGTGCCAGCAGCCGCGGACTAGCGGACTCCTACGAGCAGTACTTC | CASSRGLADSYEQYF | TRBD2 | TRBV7-8 | - | TRBJ2-7
TGTGCCAGCAGTTCGCATACGGGAGGAAATGAAAAACTGTTTTTT | CASSSHTGGNEKLFF | - | TRBV28 | - | TRBJ1-4
TGTGCCAGCATGCGGACAGGGAGGAACACTGAAGCTTTCTTT | CASMRTGRNTEAFF | TRBD1 | TRBV25-1 | - | TRBJ1-1
TGTGCCAGCAGTTCCAAAACTAGCGGAGGCTACGAGCAGTACTTC | CASSSKTSGGYEQYF | TRBD2 | TRBV5-4 | once | TRBJ2-7
TGTGCCAGCAGCGTGGGACCGACAGGGTTATATGGCTACACCTTC | CASSVGPTGLYGYTF | TRBD1 | TRBV5-6 | - | TRBJ1-2
TGCGCCAGCAGCCAAGAGGTGGCCTCTGGGGCCAACGTCCTGACTTTC | CASSQEVASGANVLTF | - | TRBV4-3 | - | TRBJ2-6
TGTGCCAGCAGTGGTGACTCTCCACGGGAGACCCAGTACTTC | CASSGDSPRETQYF | - | TRBV6-5 | - | TRBJ2-5
TGCGCCAGCAGCCAAGTCGCGGGTTATGGCTACACCTTC | CASSQVAGYGYTF | - | TRBV4-1 | - | TRBJ1-2
TGTGCCACCAGCAGACCGTCACAGGGGAACGGGGAGCTGTTTTTT | CATSRPSQGNGELFF | TRBD1 | TRBV15 | - | TRBJ2-2
TGTGCCAGCACCGGCGTGTGGTCCGGGGAGCTGTTTTTT | CASTGVWSGELFF | - | TRBV28 | - | TRBJ2-2
TGTGCCAGCAGCTTTGGTGGAACCGCTGGAAACACCATATATTTT | CASSFGGTAGNTIYF | - | TRBV7-9 | once | TRBJ1-3
TGTGCCAGCAGTTTTGAGAACTATGGCTACACCTTC | CASSFENYGYTF | - | TRBV28 | - | TRBJ1-2
TGCGCCAGCAGTGTATTGTGGGAGCAGTTCTTC | CASSVLWEQFF | - | TRBV10-2 | - | TRBJ2-1
TGTGCCAGCAGTCCGGGACTAGCATCCGGAGATGAGCAGTTCTTC | CASSPGLASGDEQFF | TRBD2 | TRBV28 | - | TRBJ2-1
TGTGCCAGCAGCTTAGGACTAGCGGGAACCTACAATGAGCAGTTCTTC | CASSLGLAGTYNEQFF | TRBD2 | TRBV7-9 | - | TRBJ2-1